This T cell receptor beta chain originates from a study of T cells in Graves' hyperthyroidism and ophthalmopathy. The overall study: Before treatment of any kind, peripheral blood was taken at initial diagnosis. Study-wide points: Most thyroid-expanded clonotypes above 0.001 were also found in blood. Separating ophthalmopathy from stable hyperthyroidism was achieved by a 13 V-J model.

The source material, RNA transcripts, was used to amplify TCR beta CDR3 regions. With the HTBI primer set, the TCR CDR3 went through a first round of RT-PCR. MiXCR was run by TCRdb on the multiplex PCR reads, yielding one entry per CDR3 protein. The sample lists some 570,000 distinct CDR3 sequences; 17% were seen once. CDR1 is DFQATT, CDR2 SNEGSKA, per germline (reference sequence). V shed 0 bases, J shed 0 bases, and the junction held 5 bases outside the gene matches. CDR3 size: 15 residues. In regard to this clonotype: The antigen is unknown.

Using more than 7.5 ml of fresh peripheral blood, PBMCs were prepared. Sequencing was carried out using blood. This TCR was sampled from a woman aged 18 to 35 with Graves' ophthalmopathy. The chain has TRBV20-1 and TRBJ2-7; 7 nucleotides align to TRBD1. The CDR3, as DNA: TGCAGTGCTAGAGATGGAACAGGGGTCTCCTACGAGCAGTACTTC. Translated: CSARDGTGVSYEQYF.